These 17 T cell receptor beta chains were sequenced from one sample in a study of regulatory T cells in long-lasting Graves disease. Time point in this sample: persistent/refractory GD, antithyroid drugs over 5 years with positive TRAb. The TCR library was made from RNA that had been extracted from PBMCs in TRIzol. Building of the TCR beta libraries involved iRepertoire HTBI primers and Arm-PCR of CDR3 regions. TCRdb independently ran MiXCR on the multiplex PCR reads; one entry per CDR3 protein. The profile shows a few hundred thousand distinct CDR3 sequences, roughly a quarter of them singletons. The sample in question was peripheral blood mononuclear cells (PBMCs), obtained when the disease was refractory, from a patient treated with antithyroid drugs. The receptors were sampled from a female donor with Graves disease.

The V call is TRBV7-2, the J call TRBJ2-7, with 10 bases aligning to TRBD1. CDR1 is SGHTA, CDR2 FQGNSA, per germline. Trimming took 2 bases from V and 4 from J; bases not matched to a gene: 5. The CDR3 covers 15 residues. CDR3 DNA: TGTGCCAGCAGCTTATCGACAGGGGGCGCGTACGAGCAGTACTTC. Residues: CASSLSTGGAYEQYF.

This clonotype was seen repeatedly, ten times or more. The rearrangement uses TRBV2 and TRBJ1-2; no firm D call. Germline V gives CDR1 SNHLY, CDR2 FYNNEI. The CDR3 length is 16 residues. Trimming shortened V by 7 bases and J by 3 bases, and 21 bases separated the two germline ends. CDR3 residues: CASTGARFSGYYGYTF. CDR3 bases: TGTGCCAGCACCGGAGCGAGGTTTAGTGGCTACTATGGCTACACCTTC.

This clonotype was seen a handful of times. The V and J genes are TRBV20-1 and TRBJ2-7; 8 bases align to TRBD1. The CDR3 length is 12 residues. Trimming removed 5 bases from V and 3 bases from J; junction bases left unmatched: 3. Germline CDR1 reads DFQATT; CDR2 reads SNEGSKA (reference sequence). CDR3 residues: CSAPTGDYEQYF. The CDR3 nucleotides read TGCAGTGCTCCGACAGGGGACTACGAGCAGTACTTC.

This clonotype has ten or more counts. The V gene is TRBV30, the J gene TRBJ2-5; D unclear. The germline gives CDR1 GTSNPN, CDR2 SVGIG (reference sequence). This CDR3 is built from 14 residues. Deletions cut 7 bases from V and 5 bases from J, with 20 bases between. The CDR3 loop is CASNGVGSVETQYF. The CDR3 coding sequence is TGTGCCTCCAATGGTGTAGGGTCTGTCGAGACCCAGTACTTC.

This clonotype was observed a handful of times. The V call is TRBV24-1, the J call TRBJ2-7; no definite D call. The V gene lost 4 bases and the J gene lost 4 bases, with 16 bases spanning the gap. This CDR3 region has 15 residues. From germline, CDR1 is KGHDR and CDR2 SFDVKD. The CDR3 spells CATSDVRRDPYEQYF. For the CDR3, the DNA is TGTGCCACCAGTGACGTGAGGAGAGACCCGTACGAGCAGTACTTC.

This clonotype was found a few times. V is TRBV28 and J is TRBJ1-5; D remains unclear. The germline V gene encodes CDR1 MDHEN and CDR2 SYDVKM. V dropped 6 bases and J dropped 7 bases, with 10 bases sitting between them. This CDR3 region has 12 residues. The CDR3 nucleotides are TGTGCCAGCAGGAAAGGGCACCAGCCCCAGCATTTT. Translated, it gives CASRKGHQPQHF.

For this clonotype: This sequence may be a read error, since a much larger clone differs from it by one base. J is TRBJ1-5 and V is TRBV2; no firm D call. This CDR3 has 12 amino acids. The germline gives CDR1 SNHLY, CDR2 FYNNEI. CDR3 in amino acids: CASSPDHQPQRF. The CDR3 nucleotides read TGTGCCAGCAGTCCCGATCATCAGCCCCAGCGTTTT.

The chain uses TRBV5-8 and TRBJ2-6; TRBD2 might be the D (5 bases). Germline assignment: CDR1 SGHTS and CDR2 YDEGEE. The V end lost 0 bases, the J end lost 3 bases, and 10 bases lay between the germline ends. The CDR3 extends over 16 amino acids. DNA for the CDR3: TGTGCCAGCAGCTTGGCCGGGGATAATGGGGCCAACGTCCTGACTTTC. It is translated as CASSLAGDNGANVLTF. The complete variable domain, with remaining parts taken from reference TRBV5-8 and TRBJ2-6, reads EAGVTQSPTHLIKTRGQQATLRCSPISGHTSVYWYQQALGLGLQFLLWYDEGEERNRGNFPPRFSGRQFPNYSSELNVNALELEDSALYLCASSLAGDNGANVLTFGAGSRLTVL.

In this sample, this clonotype turned up many times. The rearrangement uses TRBV2 and TRBJ2-5; 7 bases line up with TRBD1. Germline CDR1 is SNHLY and CDR2 is FYNNEI. V was pared by 6 bases and J by 5 bases, with 6 bases of the junction left unmatched. There are 13 residues in the CDR3. In nucleotides, the CDR3 is TGTGCCAGCAGACCTACAGGGGTGGAGACCCAGTACTTC. It specifies CASRPTGVETQYF.

This clonotype has ten or more counts. The V call is TRBV28, the J call TRBJ2-7, with 7 nucleotides matching TRBD2. Germline values: CDR1 MDHEN, CDR2 SYDVKM. The CDR3 is 14 amino acids. The J segment lost 2 bases and the V segment lost 7 bases, leaving 8 bases of the junction unmatched. CDR3 sequence (DNA): TGTGCCAGCAACCAGCGGGACGCCACCTACGAGCAGTACTTC. This gives the protein CASNQRDATYEQYF.

J is TRBJ1-2 and V is TRBV19; 8 positions match TRBD1. Germline lookup yields CDR1 LNHDA and CDR2 SQIVND (reference sequence). V lost 6 bases to trimming and J lost 2 bases; unmatched junction nucleotides: 5. There are 14 residues in the CDR3. This CDR3 is CASRLGQGNYGYTF. Here the CDR3 DNA reads TGTGCCAGTAGACTTGGACAGGGCAACTATGGCTACACCTTC.

This rearrangement joins TRBV25-1 to TRBJ2-7; 9 nucleotides line up with TRBD1. The trim removed 3 bases at V and 7 bases at J, leaving 7 bases unmatched. This CDR3 is 14 amino acids long. Per germline, CDR1 MGHDK and CDR2 SYGVNS. The CDR3 DNA is TGTGCCAGCAGTGAGGGAGGACAGGGGCGAGAGCAGTACTTC. It is translated as CASSEGGQGREQYF.

This clonotype was seen more than once but under ten times. The V call is TRBV9, the J call TRBJ2-5, with D unresolved. The V and J ends lost 4 bases and 1 base respectively, with 11 bases between them. Germline V gene lookup returns CDR1 SGDLS and CDR2 YYNGEE. This CDR3 region has 14 residues. The CDR3 spells CASSPRWSQETQYF. The CDR3 DNA sequence: TGTGCCAGCAGCCCCCGATGGTCCCAAGAGACCCAGTACTTC.

This clonotype was seen ten or more times. In DNA, the CDR3 is TGTGCCAGCAGTTCCTTTAGTCAGCGGGAACAGTACTTC. It codes for CASSSFSQREQYF. The chain couples TRBV12-3 or TRBV12-4 to TRBJ2-5; 7 nucleotides agree with TRBD2. CDR3 length equals 13 residues. The V and J ends lost 4 bases and 11 bases, in that order; junction bases with no gene match: 10.

The V and J genes are TRBV5-8 and TRBJ1-1, with TRBD1 matching 8 bases. CDR3 length: 14 amino acids. Germline CDR1 is SGHTS and CDR2 is YDEGEE. V gave up 3 bases and J gave up 6 bases; unmatched junction bases: 7. The CDR3 reads CASSSRTGLPEAFF. The CDR3 region has the DNA TGTGCCAGCAGCTCAAGGACAGGGCTGCCTGAAGCTTTCTTT.

This clonotype has only one observation. The CDR3 end shows no conserved phenylalanine or tryptophan, and so a read error is likely. The V gene is TRBV12-3 or TRBV12-4, the J gene TRBJ1-2; TRBD1 matches 7 bases. This CDR3 is built from 12 residues. Trimming took 5 bases from V and 6 from J; bases not matched to a gene: 3. CDR3 protein: CASSPQGHGYTI. CDR3 DNA sequence: TGTGCCAGCAGTCCACAGGGGCATGGCTACACCATC.

This sequence joins TRBV19 and TRBJ2-2; D is possibly TRBD1 or TRBD2 (6 bases each). The germline CDR1 and CDR2 sequences are LNHDA and SQIVND (reference sequence). V lost 1 base and J lost 3, with 9 bases in between. This CDR3 is built from 15 residues. The CDR3 sequence is CASSIVRGHTGELFF. CDR3 DNA sequence: TGTGCCAGTAGTATAGTCCGGGGGCACACCGGGGAGCTGTTTTTT.